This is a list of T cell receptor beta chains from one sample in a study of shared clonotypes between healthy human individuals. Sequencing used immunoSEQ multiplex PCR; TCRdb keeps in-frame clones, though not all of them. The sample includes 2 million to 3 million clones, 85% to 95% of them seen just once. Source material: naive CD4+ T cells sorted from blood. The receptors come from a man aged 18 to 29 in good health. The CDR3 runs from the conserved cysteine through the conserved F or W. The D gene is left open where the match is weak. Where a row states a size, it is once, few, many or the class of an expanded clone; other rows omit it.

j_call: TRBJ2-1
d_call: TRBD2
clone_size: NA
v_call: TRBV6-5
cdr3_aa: CASSLAGGPNEQFF
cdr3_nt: TGTGCCAGCAGCCTAGCGGGGGGGCCAAATGAGCAGTTCTTC

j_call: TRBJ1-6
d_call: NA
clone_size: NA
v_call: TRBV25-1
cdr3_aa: CASSFKAGKGYNSPLHF
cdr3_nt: TGTGCCAGCAGTTTCAAGGCGGGAAAGGGCTATAATTCACCCCTCCACTTT

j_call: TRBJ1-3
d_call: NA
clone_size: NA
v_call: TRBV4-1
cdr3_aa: CASSQEVAAVTGNTIYF
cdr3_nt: TGCGCCAGCAGCCAAGAGGTCGCGGCGGTTACTGGAAACACCATATATTTT

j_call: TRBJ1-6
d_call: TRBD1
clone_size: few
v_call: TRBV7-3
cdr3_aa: CASSLQDRGSPLHF
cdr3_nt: TGTGCCAGCAGCTTACAGGACAGGGGTTCACCCCTCCACTTT

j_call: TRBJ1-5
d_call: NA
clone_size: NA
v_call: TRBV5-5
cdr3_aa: CASSLVQGQQPQHF
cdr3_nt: TGTGCCAGCAGCTTGGTACAGGGCCAGCAGCCCCAGCATTTT

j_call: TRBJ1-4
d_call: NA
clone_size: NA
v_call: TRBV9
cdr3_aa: CASSVRDVNEKLFF
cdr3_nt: TGTGCCAGCAGCGTCCGGGACGTTAATGAAAAACTGTTTTTT

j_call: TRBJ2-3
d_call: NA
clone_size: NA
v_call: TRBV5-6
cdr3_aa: CASSWMADTQYF
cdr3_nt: TGTGCCAGCAGCTGGATGGCAGATACGCAGTATTTT

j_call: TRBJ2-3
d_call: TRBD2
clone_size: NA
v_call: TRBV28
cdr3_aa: CASNSGGHTDTQYF
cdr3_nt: TGTGCCAGCAACAGCGGGGGGCACACAGATACGCAGTATTTT

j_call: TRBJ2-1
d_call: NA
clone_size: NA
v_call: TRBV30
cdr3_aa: CAWTRSLVGNEQFF
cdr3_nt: TGTGCCTGGACCCGATCCCTGGTGGGTAATGAGCAGTTCTTC

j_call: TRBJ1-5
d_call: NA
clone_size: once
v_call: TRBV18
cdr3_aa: CASSPGGVSHQPQHF
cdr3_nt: TGTGCCAGCTCACCAGGGGGCGTGTCTCATCAGCCCCAGCATTTT

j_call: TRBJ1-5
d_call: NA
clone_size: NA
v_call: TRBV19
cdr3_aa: CASSKAGTGQPQHF
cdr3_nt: TGTGCCAGTAGTAAGGCAGGTACGGGTCAGCCCCAGCATTTT

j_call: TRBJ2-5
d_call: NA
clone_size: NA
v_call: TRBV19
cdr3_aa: CASSIAGHDQETQYF
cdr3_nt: TGTGCCAGTAGTATAGCCGGACATGACCAAGAGACCCAGTACTTC

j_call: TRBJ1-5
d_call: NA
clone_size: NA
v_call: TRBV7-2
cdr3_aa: CASSLARDGNQPQHF
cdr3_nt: TGTGCCAGCAGCTTAGCGAGGGATGGCAATCAGCCCCAGCATTTT

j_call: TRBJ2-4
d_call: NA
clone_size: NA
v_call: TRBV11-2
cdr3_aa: CASSLGSGNIQYF
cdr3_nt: TGTGCCAGCAGCTTAGGGTCAGGGAACATTCAGTACTTC

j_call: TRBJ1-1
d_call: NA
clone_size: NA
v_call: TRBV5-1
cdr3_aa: CASSPNMGLPPEAFF
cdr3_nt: TGCGCCAGCAGCCCGAACATGGGTTTGCCACCTGAAGCTTTCTTT

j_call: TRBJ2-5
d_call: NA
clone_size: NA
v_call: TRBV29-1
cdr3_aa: CSVEDSVYAAQYF
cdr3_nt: TGCAGCGTTGAAGATTCAGTGTACGCGGCCCAGTACTTC

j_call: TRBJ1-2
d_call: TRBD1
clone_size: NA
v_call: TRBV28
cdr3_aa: CASRASGGANYGYTF
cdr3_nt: TGTGCCAGCAGGGCCTCAGGGGGGGCTAACTATGGCTACACCTTC

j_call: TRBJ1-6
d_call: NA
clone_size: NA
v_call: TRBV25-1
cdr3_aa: CASSEFGGINSPLHF
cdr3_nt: TGTGCCAGCAGTGAATTCGGAGGGATCAATTCACCCCTCCACTTT

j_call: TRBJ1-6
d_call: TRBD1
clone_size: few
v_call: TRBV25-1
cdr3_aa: CASGLTGVRSPLHF
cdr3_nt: TGTGCCAGCGGATTGACAGGGGTGCGTTCACCCCTCCACTTT

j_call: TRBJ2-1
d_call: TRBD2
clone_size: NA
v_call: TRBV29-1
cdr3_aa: CSSLPRTSGRAGHNEQFF
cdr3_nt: TGCAGCTCCCTCCCCAGGACTAGCGGGAGGGCCGGCCACAATGAGCAGTTCTTC

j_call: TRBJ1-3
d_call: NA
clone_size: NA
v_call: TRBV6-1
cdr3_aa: CASSALTALSGNTIYF
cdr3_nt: TGTGCCAGCAGTGCACTGACAGCTCTCTCTGGAAACACCATATATTTT

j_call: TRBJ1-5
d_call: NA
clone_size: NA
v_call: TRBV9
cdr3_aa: CASSVGGGGNQPQHF
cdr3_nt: TGTGCCAGCAGCGTAGGGGGAGGGGGCAATCAGCCCCAGCATTTT

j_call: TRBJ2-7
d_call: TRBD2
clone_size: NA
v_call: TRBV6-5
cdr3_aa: CASSYSPSGYEQYF
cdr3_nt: TGTGCCAGCAGTTACTCTCCTAGCGGCTACGAGCAGTACTTC

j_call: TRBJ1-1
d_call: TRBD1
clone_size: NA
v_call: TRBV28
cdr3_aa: CASSRPGTGKRSNAEAFF
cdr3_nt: TGTGCCAGCAGCCGCCCCGGGACAGGGAAACGCTCGAACGCTGAAGCTTTCTTT

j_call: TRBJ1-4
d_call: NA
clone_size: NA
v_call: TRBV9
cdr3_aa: CASSDLKQGSTNEKLFF
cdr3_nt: TGTGCCAGCAGCGATCTTAAACAGGGCTCAACTAATGAAAAACTGTTTTTT

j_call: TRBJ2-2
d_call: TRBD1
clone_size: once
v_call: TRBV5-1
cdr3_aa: CASSSGQASTGELFF
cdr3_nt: TGCGCCAGCAGCTCAGGACAGGCGAGCACCGGGGAGCTGTTTTTT

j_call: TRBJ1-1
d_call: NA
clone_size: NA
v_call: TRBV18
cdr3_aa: CASSPPKPENTEAFF
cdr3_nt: TGTGCCAGCTCACCCCCAAAACCAGAGAACACTGAAGCTTTCTTT

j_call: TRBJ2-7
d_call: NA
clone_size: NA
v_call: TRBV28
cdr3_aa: CASRPTGSNTYEQYF
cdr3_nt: TGTGCCAGCAGACCGACAGGATCGAACACCTACGAGCAGTACTTC

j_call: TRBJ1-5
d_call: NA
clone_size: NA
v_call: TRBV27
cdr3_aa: CASSPLLNQPQHF
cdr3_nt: TGTGCCAGCAGTCCCCTCCTAAATCAGCCCCAGCATTTT

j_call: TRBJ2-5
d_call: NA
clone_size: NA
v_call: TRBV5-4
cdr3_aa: CASSLGGAEETQYF
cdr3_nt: TGTGCCAGCAGCTTGGGAGGGGCAGAAGAGACCCAGTACTTC

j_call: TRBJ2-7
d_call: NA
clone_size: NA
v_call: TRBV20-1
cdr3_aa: CSALYFGEQYF
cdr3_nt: TGCAGTGCCCTGTACTTTGGCGAGCAGTACTTC

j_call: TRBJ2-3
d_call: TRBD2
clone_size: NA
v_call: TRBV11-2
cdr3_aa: CASSSSSGVDTQYF
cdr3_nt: TGTGCCAGCAGCTCCTCTAGCGGGGTGGATACGCAGTATTTT

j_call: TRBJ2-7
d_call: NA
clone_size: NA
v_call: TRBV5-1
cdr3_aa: CASSLGQEHYEQYF
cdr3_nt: TGCGCCAGCAGCTTGGGACAGGAACACTACGAGCAGTACTTC

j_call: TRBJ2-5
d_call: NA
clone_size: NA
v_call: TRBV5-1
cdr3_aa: CASSLPGETQYF
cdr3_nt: TGCGCCAGCAGCTTGCCAGGAGAGACCCAGTACTTC

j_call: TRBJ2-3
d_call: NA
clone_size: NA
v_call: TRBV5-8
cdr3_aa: CASSLGVNTQYF
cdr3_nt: TGTGCCAGCAGCTTGGGGGTTAATACGCAGTATTTT

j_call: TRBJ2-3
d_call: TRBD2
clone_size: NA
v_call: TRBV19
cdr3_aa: CASSLLAGGPDTQYF
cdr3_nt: TGTGCCAGTAGTTTACTAGCGGGAGGGCCAGATACGCAGTATTTT

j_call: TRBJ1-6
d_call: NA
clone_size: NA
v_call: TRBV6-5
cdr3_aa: CATRRDRNSPLHF
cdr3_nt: TGTGCCACCCGCCGGGACCGTAATTCACCCCTCCACTTT

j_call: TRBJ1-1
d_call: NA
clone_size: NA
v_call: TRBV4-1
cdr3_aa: CASSRTGGGAEAFF
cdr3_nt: TGCGCCAGCAGCCGGACCGGAGGGGGGGCTGAAGCTTTCTTT

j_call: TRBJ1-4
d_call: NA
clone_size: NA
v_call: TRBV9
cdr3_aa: CASSPGSSGIGEKLFF
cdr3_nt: TGTGCCAGCAGCCCAGGGAGTTCGGGGATTGGGGAAAAACTGTTTTTT

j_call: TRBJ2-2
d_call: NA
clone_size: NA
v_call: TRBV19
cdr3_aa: CASRSPGGTGELFF
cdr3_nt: TGTGCCAGTCGGAGCCCCGGCGGGACCGGGGAGCTGTTTTTT

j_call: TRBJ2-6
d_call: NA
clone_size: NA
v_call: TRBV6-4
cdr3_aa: CASSDTRGFWDNTGANVLTF
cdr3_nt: TGTGCCAGCAGTGACACTAGGGGTTTCTGGGACAACACTGGGGCCAACGTCCTGACTTTC

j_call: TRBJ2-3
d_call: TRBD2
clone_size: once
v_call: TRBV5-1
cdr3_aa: CASSGNSGRAADTQYF
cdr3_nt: TGCGCCAGCAGCGGAAATAGCGGGAGGGCCGCAGATACGCAGTATTTT

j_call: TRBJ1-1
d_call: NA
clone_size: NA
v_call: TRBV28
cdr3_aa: CASSPGEGGRSEAFF
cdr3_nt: TGTGCCAGCAGTCCCGGAGAGGGGGGGAGGTCTGAAGCTTTCTTT

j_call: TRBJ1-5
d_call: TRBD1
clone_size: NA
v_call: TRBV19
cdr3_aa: CATRGTGVISNQPQHF
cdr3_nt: TGTGCCACCCGCGGGACAGGGGTAATTAGCAATCAGCCCCAGCATTTT

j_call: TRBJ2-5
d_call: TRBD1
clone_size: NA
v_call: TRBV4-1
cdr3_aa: CASSQTGTEKETQYF
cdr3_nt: TGCGCCAGCAGCCAGACTGGGACAGAGAAAGAGACCCAGTACTTC

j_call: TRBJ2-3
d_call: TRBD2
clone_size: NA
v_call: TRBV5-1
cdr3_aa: CASSSGLAGLTDTQYF
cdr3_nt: TGCGCCAGCAGCTCGGGACTAGCGGGACTCACAGATACGCAGTATTTT

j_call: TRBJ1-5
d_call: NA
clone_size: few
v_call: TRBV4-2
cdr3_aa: CASSQDPGQPQHF
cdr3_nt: TGTGCCAGCAGCCAAGATCCCGGACAGCCCCAGCATTTT

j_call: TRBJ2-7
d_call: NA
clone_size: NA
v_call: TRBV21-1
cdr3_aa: CASSKDGEGTYEQYF
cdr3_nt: TGTGCCAGCAGCAAAGATGGGGAGGGCACCTACGAGCAGTACTTC

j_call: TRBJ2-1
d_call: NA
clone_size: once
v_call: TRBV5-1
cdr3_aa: CASTLGQQSYNEQFF
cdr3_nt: TGCGCCAGCACCTTGGGGCAGCAGTCCTACAATGAGCAGTTCTTC

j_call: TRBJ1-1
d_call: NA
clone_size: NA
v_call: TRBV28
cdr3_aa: CASSPGGRGYMNTEAFF
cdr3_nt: TGTGCCAGCAGTCCCGGGGGCAGGGGATATATGAACACTGAAGCTTTCTTT

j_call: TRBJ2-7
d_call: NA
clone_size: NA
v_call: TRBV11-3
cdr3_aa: CASSLIRVSSYEQYF
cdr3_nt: TGTGCCAGCAGCTTAATACGGGTTAGCTCCTACGAGCAGTACTTC

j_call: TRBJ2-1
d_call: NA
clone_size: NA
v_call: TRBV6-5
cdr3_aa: CASTLETEQFF
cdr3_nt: TGTGCCAGCACCTTAGAAACTGAGCAGTTCTTC

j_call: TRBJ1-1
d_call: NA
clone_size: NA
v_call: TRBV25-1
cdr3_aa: CASSEFESTEAFF
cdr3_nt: TGTGCCAGCAGTGAATTTGAGTCCACTGAAGCTTTCTTT

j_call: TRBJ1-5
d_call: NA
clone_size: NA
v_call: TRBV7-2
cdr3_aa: CASRKQVDQPQHF
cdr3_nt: TGTGCCAGCAGAAAACAGGTAGACCAGCCCCAGCATTTT

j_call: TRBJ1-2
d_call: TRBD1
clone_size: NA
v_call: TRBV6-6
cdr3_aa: CASSYNTGGDGYTF
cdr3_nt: TGTGCCAGCAGTTACAACACAGGGGGAGATGGCTACACCTTC